This T cell receptor beta chain was found in a study of Ad26.COV2.S vaccination and SARS-CoV-2 variants. Overall study: It was the COV1001 Ad26.COV2.S trial arm that included the donor. Intramuscular Ad26.COV2.S at 5x10^10 or 1x10^11 viral particles.

Of note for this clone: Other DNA variants within this sample encode the same CDR3.

Unmatched junction bases numbered 5, after V lost 4 bases and J lost 3 bases. Germline V gene sequence: CDR1 LGHDT, CDR2 YNNKEL (reference sequence). This CDR3 has 14 residues. TCRdb's copy holds only in-frame clones and misses some; the assay was immunoSEQ multiplex PCR. The table lists more than 300,000 clones, roughly 89% of them singletons. This sample's treatment: some 19 received Ad26.COV2.S at low or high dose, single or two shots; several received placebo; per-sample allocation not given. Samples were taken on day 63 after the first vaccine or placebo injection. An Ad26 vector carrying the Wuhan-strain SARS-CoV-2 spike served as the vaccine.

The clonotype originates from a person between 18 and 65 years old who received the Ad26.COV2.S COVID-19 vaccine or a placebo. This chain links TRBV3-1 (or the pseudogene TRBV3-2) with TRBJ2-7; 8 bases map to TRBD1. Sequencing used peripheral blood, obtained in a trial of Ad26.COV2.S vaccine versus placebo. The CDR3 is CASSPTGVGYEQYF. The CDR3 DNA follows: TGTGCCAGCAGCCCGACAGGGGTAGGCTACGAGCAGTACTTC.